Below, 32 T cell receptor beta chains from the same sample are listed, as sequenced in a study of blood T cell repertoires in COVID-19 (dated by TCRdb to about 2020). Library preparation used the immunoSEQ multiplex PCR assay. Not all clones reach the TCRdb copy of this immuneACCESS table, which keeps in-frame sequences only. Checked studies attribute under half of the gap to unresolved V genes and leave the rest unexplained. The sample yields some 40,000 clones; 80% to 90% were counted once. Of the sample, more than 8.5% is held by the ten largest clones. Specimen: peripheral blood. Receptor source: a man aged 60 to 69 in a cohort sampled during active COVID-19.

The CDR3 nucleotides read TGTGCCAGCGGGCAGGGTTACGAGCAGTACTTC. Residues: CASGQGYEQYF. The chain employs TRBV25-1 and TRBJ2-7; weak D call: TRBD1 (5 bases). CDR1 and CDR2 from the germline V gene are MGHDK and SYGVNS. The V and J ends lost 8 bases and 4 bases respectively, with 9 bases between them. This CDR3 spans 11 amino acids.

V usage is TRBV7-9 and J usage is TRBJ1-4, with no clear D. Deletions cut 2 bases from V and 7 bases from J, with 5 bases between. The germline V gene has CDR1 SEHNR and CDR2 FQNEAQ (reference sequence). This CDR3 spans 12 amino acids. The CDR3 region is CASSLSSEKLFF. The CDR3 nucleotides are TGTGCCAGCAGCTTATCGAGTGAAAAACTGTTTTTT.

CDR3 DNA: TGTGCCAGTAGTATACAGGGCGACTTCGGGAACACTGAAGCTTTCTTT. The encoded protein is CASSIQGDFGNTEAFF. The rearrangement uses TRBV19 and TRBJ1-1; TRBD1 might be the D (5 bases). The germline CDR1 and CDR2 sequences are LNHDA and SQIVND (reference sequence). This CDR3 is built from 16 residues. Trimming took 2 bases from V and 1 from J, leaving 14 bases between them. Combining the CDR3 with reference TRBV19 and TRBJ1-1 gives the whole variable domain DGGITQSPKYLFRKEGQNVTLSCEQNLNHDAMYWYRQDPGQGLRLIYYSQIVNDFQKGDIAEGYSVSREKKESFPLTVTSAQKNPTAFYLCASSIQGDFGNTEAFFGQGTRLTVV.

The CDR3 sequence is CSAHTGSGYTF. The CDR3 nucleotides read TGCAGTGCTCATACAGGGAGCGGCTACACCTTC. V gene TRBV20-1 combines with J gene TRBJ1-2; TRBD1 might be the D (6 bases). This CDR3 is built from 11 residues. Per the germline V gene, CDR1 is DFQATT and CDR2 is SNEGSKA (reference sequence). V was trimmed by 5 bases and J by 8 bases, leaving 12 bases between them.

The rearrangement joins TRBV7-2 to TRBJ2-2; the D gene is possibly TRBD2 (5 bases). The V end lost 5 bases, the J end lost 6 bases, and 13 bases lay between the germline ends. Germline V gives CDR1 SGHTA, CDR2 FQGNSA. The CDR3 runs 14 residues. The CDR3 loop is CASSRQEVAGELFF. For the CDR3, the DNA is TGTGCCAGCAGCCGCCAGGAGGTGGCCGGGGAGCTGTTTTTT.

The chain recombines TRBV4-1 with TRBJ2-7; D possibly corresponds to TRBD2 (6 bases). Trimming removed 1 base at V and 6 bases at J, with 10 bases between. The CDR3 covers 13 residues. Per germline, CDR1 MGHRA and CDR2 YSYEKL. Here the CDR3 DNA reads TGCGCCAGCAGCCAAGTAGGAGGGTTCGAGCAGTACTTC. Translation gives CASSQVGGFEQYF.

This clone was picked up a small number of times. V gene TRBV27 combines with J gene TRBJ2-7; 7 bases line up with TRBD1. Germline V gene data show CDR1 as MNHEY and CDR2 as SMNVEV (reference sequence). The CDR3 spans 15 residues. With 10 bases clipped from V and 1 base from J, the junction kept 13 bases outside the gene matches. This CDR3 is CATRGPGTASYEQYF. As DNA, the CDR3 is TGTGCCACTCGGGGCCCCGGGACAGCGTCCTACGAGCAGTACTTC.

This clone appeared a single time. The rearrangement uses TRBV30 and TRBJ1-6, with D tentatively TRBD1 (5 bases). The CDR3 extends over 15 amino acids. V lost 0 bases, J lost 6 bases, and 12 bases lay in between. CDR1 and CDR2 (germline): GTSNPN, SVGIG (reference sequence). The CDR3, as DNA: TGTGCCTGGAGTGTACAGGCAGTCAGTAATTCACCCCTCCACTTT. Translating it yields CAWSVQAVSNSPLHF.

This chain uses TRBV12-3 or TRBV12-4 with TRBJ1-1; D remains ambiguous. V lost 6 bases and J lost 0, with 5 bases in between. CDR3 length equals 12 residues. Here the CDR3 reads CASSPMNTEAFF. The CDR3 DNA is TGTGCCAGCAGCCCCATGAACACTGAAGCTTTCTTT.

The rearrangement links TRBV10-3 to TRBJ1-2; maybe TRBD1 (6 bases). Germline CDR1 ENHRY, CDR2 SYGVKD. The CDR3 is 13 amino acids. V was shortened by 8 bases and J by 7 bases, with 17 bases between the two germline ends. The CDR3 sequence: CAIGTGSPVGYTF. CDR3 sequence (DNA): TGTGCCATCGGTACAGGGAGCCCCGTTGGCTACACCTTC.

The V and J genes are TRBV7-8 and TRBJ1-5; the D is unclear. The CDR3 loop spans 16 amino acids. Trimming took 1 base from V and 4 from J, leaving 14 bases between them. Germline V gene data show CDR1 as SGHVS and CDR2 as FQNEAQ. In DNA, the CDR3 is TGTGCCAGCAGCTTAGTCGGGAGCTTGGGGAATCAGCCCCAGCATTTT. Its protein is CASSLVGSLGNQPQHF.

The chain has TRBV27 and TRBJ2-1; TRBD1 is a possible D gene (6 bases). Germline assignment: CDR1 MNHEY and CDR2 SMNVEV (reference sequence). V gave up 2 bases and J gave up 6 bases, with 8 bases separating them. The CDR3 extends over 13 amino acids. This CDR3 reads CASSLTGRNEQFF. DNA of the CDR3: TGTGCCAGCAGTTTAACAGGGCGCAATGAGCAGTTCTTC.

A single count supports this clone. The chain links TRBV15 to TRBJ2-5; D ambiguous. Trimming shortened V by 1 base and J by 1 base, and 7 bases separated the two germline ends. Germline assignment: CDR1 LNHNV and CDR2 YYDKDF (reference sequence). The length of the CDR3 is 14 residues. The CDR3 DNA follows: TGTGCCACCAGCAGAGCCTATCTCCAAGAGACCCAGTACTTC. Amino acid sequence: CATSRAYLQETQYF.

The genes are TRBV5-6 and TRBJ2-3; TRBD2 might be the D (7 bases). The V end lost 4 bases, the J end lost 4 bases, and 19 bases lay between the germline ends. The length of the CDR3 is 16 residues. In germline, CDR1 is SGHDT, CDR2 YYEEEE. Here the CDR3 DNA reads TGTGCCAGCAGCCCCCCGGGGGGCAACTCGGCAGATACGCAGTATTTT. Its protein product is CASSPPGGNSADTQYF.

This clone was detected only once. This chain links TRBV7-3 with TRBJ2-5, with 7 bases that match TRBD2. The CDR3 is 14 amino acids. Per the germline V gene, CDR1 is SGHTA and CDR2 is FQGTGA. Trimming took 5 bases from V and 1 from J; bases not matched to a gene: 4. The CDR3 DNA follows: TGTGCCAGCAGCCCTGGGACTACCCAAGAGACCCAGTACTTC. This codes for CASSPGTTQETQYF.

The chain links TRBV7-2 to TRBJ2-3; TRBD2 might be the D (5 bases). Trimming shortened V by 0 bases and J by 3 bases, and 16 bases separated the two germline ends. Germline V gene sequence: CDR1 SGHTA, CDR2 FQGNSA. The CDR3 has 17 amino acids. The CDR3 protein is CASSLAYGGGRTDTQYF. For the CDR3, the DNA is TGTGCCAGCAGCTTAGCGTATGGCGGAGGAAGGACAGATACGCAGTATTTT.

This chain connects TRBV3-1 (or the pseudogene TRBV3-2) to TRBJ1-1; tentatively, D is TRBD1 (6 bases). Germline lookup yields CDR1 LGHDT and CDR2 YNNKEL (reference sequence). Trimming shortened V by 4 bases and J by 5 bases, and 14 bases separated the two germline ends. There are 14 residues in the CDR3. The CDR3 reads CASSRGGPGTEAFF. CDR3 nucleotide sequence: TGTGCCAGCAGCCGCGGGGGCCCGGGGACTGAAGCTTTCTTT.

The chain recombines TRBV5-6 with TRBJ2-1, with D unresolved. The CDR3 sequence is 14 residues long. V dropped 2 bases and J dropped 4 bases, with 10 bases sitting between them. Germline CDR1 reads SGHDT; CDR2 reads YYEEEE. CDR3 nucleotide sequence: TGTGCCAGCAGCTTTCCGGGTGGGTACAATGAGCAGTTCTTC. Encoded protein: CASSFPGGYNEQFF.

In nucleotides, the CDR3 is TGTGCCAGCAGTCAGACGGGGGGTTTAAAAGAAGAGACCCAGTACTTC. Residues: CASSQTGGLKEETQYF. The chain combines TRBV2 with TRBJ2-5, with 7 bases aligning to TRBD2. J lost 3 bases, V lost 5 bases, and 12 bases had no gene match. Germline V CDR1 and CDR2: SNHLY, FYNNEI. The CDR3 is 16 amino acids.

The rearrangement uses TRBV19 and TRBJ1-1, with D tentatively TRBD1 (6 bases). Trimming shortened V by 5 bases and J by 0 bases, and 13 bases separated the two germline ends. The CDR3 is 15 residues long. CDR1 is LNHDA, CDR2 SQIVND, per germline (reference sequence). The CDR3 sequence: CASSPQQGVNTEAFF. CDR3 bases: TGTGCCAGTAGTCCGCAACAGGGCGTGAACACTGAAGCTTTCTTT.

In its sample, this clone was seen once. The chain has TRBV9 and TRBJ1-2; TRBD1 agrees at 9 bases. This CDR3 is built from 15 residues. CDR1 SGDLS and CDR2 YYNGEE come from the germline V gene. The V gene end was trimmed by 0 bases and the J gene end by 7 bases; junction bases not matched to a gene: 7. The DNA of the CDR3 is TGTGCCAGCAGCGTAGGGACAGGGGCTGATCGTGGCTACACCTTC. It encodes CASSVGTGADRGYTF.

This chain uses TRBV27 with TRBJ1-1; 7 nucleotides agree with TRBD1. The CDR3 is 13 amino acids. Germline CDR1 is MNHEY and CDR2 is SMNVEV (reference sequence). The V gene end was trimmed by 6 bases and the J gene end by 11 bases; junction bases not matched to a gene: 12. The CDR3 region has the DNA TGTGCCAGCAGGTCTTCAACAGGGGAGGAGGCTTTCTTT. As protein: CASRSSTGEEAFF.

This clone was seen only once. The chain couples TRBV10-3 to TRBJ2-2, with 7 positions matching TRBD1. Germline assignment: CDR1 ENHRY and CDR2 SYGVKD. Trimming at V came to 10 bases and at J to 6 bases, leaving 5 bases not matched to a gene. The CDR3 contains 12 residues. The DNA for the CDR3 is TGTGCCACGGAAGACAGGGCCGGGGAGCTGTTTTTT. Encoded protein: CATEDRAGELFF.

The chain carries TRBV18 and TRBJ2-7; 8 positions agree with TRBD2. This CDR3 spans 14 amino acids. Germline V gene sequence: CDR1 KGHSH, CDR2 LQKENI. V shed 2 bases, J shed 3 bases, and the junction held 3 bases outside the gene matches. The CDR3 coding sequence is TGTGCCAGCTCACCAAACCTAGCGGGCTACGAGCAGTACTTC. Residues: CASSPNLAGYEQYF.

This clone appeared once. The CDR3 bases are TGTGCCTGGAGTATTGGGACAGGTTATCAGCCCCAGCATTTT. Translating it yields CAWSIGTGYQPQHF. The rearrangement links TRBV30 to TRBJ1-5, with 8 bases aligning to TRBD1. The V gene's germline CDR1 is GTSNPN and CDR2 SVGIG (reference sequence). J was trimmed by 5 bases and V by 2 bases; bases with no gene match: 5. The CDR3 has 14 amino acids.

V gene TRBV6-1 combines with J gene TRBJ2-6; 10 bases match TRBD1. V lost 4 bases, J lost 0 bases, and 6 bases stayed unmatched. This CDR3 region has 18 residues. Germline values: CDR1 MNHNS, CDR2 SASEGT. CDR3 in amino acids: CASSGRDRGSSGANVLTF. Here the CDR3 DNA reads TGTGCCAGCAGTGGTCGGGACAGGGGTAGCTCTGGGGCCAACGTCCTGACTTTC.

The rearrangement joins TRBV5-5 to TRBJ1-1; TRBD1 agrees at 7 bases. Germline V CDR1 and CDR2: SGHKS, YYEKEE (reference sequence). CDR3 length equals 14 residues. With 0 bases clipped from V and 8 bases from J, the junction kept 7 bases outside the gene matches. For the CDR3, the DNA is TGTGCCAGCAGCTTGGAAGGCAGGGGGTCAGAAGCTTTCTTT. Protein product: CASSLEGRGSEAFF.

The V call is TRBV15, the J call TRBJ2-7, with D unclear. V was shortened by 3 bases and J by 4 bases, with 7 bases between the two germline ends. Germline lookup yields CDR1 LNHNV and CDR2 YYDKDF (reference sequence). The CDR3 is 12 amino acids. DNA of the CDR3: TGTGCCACCAGCAGCCCCGGTTACGAGCAGTACTTC. It encodes CATSSPGYEQYF.

The chain uses TRBV5-1 and TRBJ2-2; no definite D call. The CDR3 has 12 amino acids. The germline V and J ends were trimmed by 5 bases and 3 bases, with 5 bases remaining between them. Germline V gene data show CDR1 as SGHRS and CDR2 as YFSETQ. Here the CDR3 reads CASSLYTGELFF. Here the CDR3 DNA reads TGCGCCAGCAGTCTATACACCGGGGAGCTGTTTTTT.

This clone is termed medium-sized. This chain links TRBV4-1 with TRBJ1-2, with D tentatively TRBD1 (6 bases). Deletions cut 1 base from V and 3 bases from J, with 12 bases between. The CDR3 runs 15 residues. Germline V gives CDR1 MGHRA, CDR2 YSYEKL. CDR3 bases: TGCGCCAGCAGCCAAGTGGGGGCAAGAGACTATGGCTACACCTTC. It specifies CASSQVGARDYGYTF.

The chain is built from TRBV7-8 and TRBJ2-2; 9 bases are a match to TRBD2. The germline CDR1 and CDR2 sequences are SGHVS and FQNEAQ. The CDR3 contains 16 residues. V dropped 5 bases and J dropped 3; count of bases not matched to a gene: 7. The CDR3 bases are TGTGCCAGCAGCCGTAGCGGGAGATTCGACACCGGGGAGCTGTTTTTT. Translation gives CASSRSGRFDTGELFF.

The V gene is TRBV28, the J gene TRBJ2-3; D remains ambiguous. Germline lookup yields CDR1 MDHEN and CDR2 SYDVKM. The CDR3 covers 14 residues. V lost 4 bases and J lost 2, with 10 bases in between. The CDR3 sequence is CASSSYYNTDTQYF. For the CDR3, the DNA is TGTGCCAGCAGTTCCTACTACAACACAGATACGCAGTATTTT.